There are many counts of the clone carrying this T cell receptor (beta chain). This sample stems from a study of CD8 T cells in ankylosing spondylitis. The CDR3 loop spans 15 amino acids. CDR1 is SQVTM, CDR2 ANQGSEA, per germline. The germline V and J ends were trimmed by 4 bases and 7 bases, with 19 bases remaining between them. Using quantitative 5'-RACE with molecular barcodes, the authors made TCR beta libraries. TCRdb reprocessed the 5' RACE reads via MiXCR and lists one record per CDR3 protein. The repertoire consists of 50,000 to 60,000 distinct CDR3 sequences, with 6% to 7.5% occurring once and the leading ten covering about 8.1%.

The chain uses TRBV29-1 and TRBJ2-2; D may match TRBD1 or TRBD2 (6 bases each). This TCR was recovered from a female donor with ankylosing spondylitis or in good health (not recorded which). The specimen was blood, either unsorted or a sorted T cell fraction (not recorded which). In DNA, the CDR3 is TGCAGCGTTGGACGGGGGCGAGGGAACCTCGGGGAGCTGTTTTTT. Encoded protein: CSVGRGRGNLGELFF.